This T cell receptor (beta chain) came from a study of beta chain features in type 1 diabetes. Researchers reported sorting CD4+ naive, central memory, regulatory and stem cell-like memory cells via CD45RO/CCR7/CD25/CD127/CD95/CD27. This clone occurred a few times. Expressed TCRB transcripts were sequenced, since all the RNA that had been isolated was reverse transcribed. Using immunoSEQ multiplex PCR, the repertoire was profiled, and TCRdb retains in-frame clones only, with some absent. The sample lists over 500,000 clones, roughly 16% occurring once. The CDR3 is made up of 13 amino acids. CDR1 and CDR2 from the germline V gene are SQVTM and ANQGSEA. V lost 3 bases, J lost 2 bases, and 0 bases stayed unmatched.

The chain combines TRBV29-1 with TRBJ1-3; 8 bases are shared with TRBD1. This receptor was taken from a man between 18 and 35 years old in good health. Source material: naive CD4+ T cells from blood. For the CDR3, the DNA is TGCAGCGTTGACAGGGGGCCTGGAAACACCATATATTTT. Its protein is CSVDRGPGNTIYF.